This T cell receptor beta chain was captured in a study of cytomegalovirus exposure and HLA in healthy donors. Study background: Among about 190 million T cells, an earlier analysis found approximately 110 million unique TCR beta sequences. The study's findings and limits: Being productive about 87% or about 30% of the time was typical of most TCR beta V segments in an earlier analysis.

Details on this clone: Its matching antigen is unknown.

The CDR3 has 16 amino acids. Trimming stripped 4 bases from V and 5 bases from J, with 17 bases between. Per germline, CDR1 MGHRA and CDR2 YSYEKL. Primers for the PCR totalled 60 Vbeta and 13 Jbeta. Profiling relied on immunoSEQ multiplex PCR, and the TCRdb table lists in-frame clones only, not all of them. Of under 95,000 clones detected, 6% to 9% appear once; the ten largest clones hold over 2%. This TCR came from a man in his fifties or sixties in good health and CMV-seronegative. This chain connects TRBV4-1 to TRBJ1-4; maybe TRBD1 (5 bases). Sequenced material: PBMCs. CDR3 sequence reads: CASSLGGTGTNEKLFF. The DNA for the CDR3 is TGCGCCAGCAGCCTCGGCGGGACTGGTACAAATGAAAAACTGTTTTTT.